This T cell receptor beta chain originates from a study of Ad26.COV2.S vaccination and SARS-CoV-2 variants. Study details: The donor belonged to the COV1001 Ad26.COV2.S trial arm. Once, or twice with 56 days between doses, Ad26.COV2.S was given intramuscularly.

V was clipped by 1 base and J by 3 bases, with 10 bases between them. The CDR3 sequence is 14 residues long. The germline gives CDR1 SGHKS, CDR2 YYEKEE (reference sequence). Treatment meaning: some 20 received Ad26.COV2.S at low or high dose, single or two shots; several received placebo; per-sample allocation not given. Each sample was drawn 63 days after the first injection (of vaccine or placebo). Participants' vaccine, an Ad26 vector, delivered Wuhan-strain SARS-CoV-2 spike. Only in-frame clones appear in the TCRdb table, and some are missing; sequencing was by immunoSEQ multiplex PCR. The data contain some 340,000 clones, around four fifths of them singletons.

This specimen consisted of peripheral blood, obtained in a trial of Ad26.COV2.S vaccine versus placebo. This chain joins TRBV5-5 and TRBJ1-2; the D is unclear. This receptor was obtained from a person between 18 and 65 years old who received the Ad26.COV2.S COVID-19 vaccine or a placebo. The CDR3 DNA follows: TGTGCCAGCAGCTTGCCCCGGTGGGACTATGGCTACACCTTC. It specifies CASSLPRWDYGYTF.